These 26 T cell receptor beta chains share one sample of origin, sequenced in a study of blood T cell repertoires in COVID-19. Assay: immunoSEQ multiplex PCR; the TCRdb copy retains only in-frame clones and omits some. The data hold 200,000 to 250,000 clones, with 70% to 90% observed a single time. The sequenced material came from peripheral blood. The source is a woman aged 55-70 years with active or convalescent COVID-19.

The J gene is TRBJ2-5, the V gene TRBV18, with 7 nucleotides matching TRBD1. From germline, CDR1 is KGHSH and CDR2 LQKENI. The V gene end was trimmed by 6 bases and the J gene end by 1 base; junction bases not matched to a gene: 11. The CDR3 covers 16 residues. The CDR3 reads CASSPTGEKLQETQYF. The CDR3 DNA is TGTGCCAGCTCCCCTACAGGGGAGAAGCTCCAAGAGACCCAGTACTTC.

The chain uses TRBV5-1 and TRBJ2-1, with 9 bases fitting TRBD2. This CDR3 contains 15 residues. Unmatched junction bases numbered 5, after V lost 4 bases and J lost 3 bases. The germline CDR1 and CDR2 sequences are SGHRS and YFSETQ. The CDR3 DNA sequence: TGCGCCAGCAGCCGCGGGGGGGTTAGCTACAATGAGCAGTTCTTC. Its protein is CASSRGGVSYNEQFF.

The chain has TRBV12-5 and TRBJ2-1; 11 bases are a match to TRBD2. The CDR3 extends over 16 amino acids. Trimming at V came to 4 bases and at J to 10 bases, leaving 12 bases not matched to a gene. Germline CDR1 is LGHNT and CDR2 is FRNRAP. Here the CDR3 DNA reads TGTGCTAGTGGTTCCACCGCTAGCGGGAGGACCGTCGAGCAGTTCTTC. This codes for CASGSTASGRTVEQFF.

The V gene is TRBV6-4, the J gene TRBJ1-1; the match to TRBD1 covers 8 bases. Germline-derived CDR1 and CDR2 are MRHNA and SNTAGT. Trimming removed 6 bases from V and 2 bases from J; junction bases left unmatched: 11. CDR3 size: 16 residues. As DNA, the CDR3 is TGTGCCAGCAGAACCGATGGGACAGGTTTCAACACTGAAGCTTTCTTT. Translating gives CASRTDGTGFNTEAFF.

This clone was detected only once. The CDR3 spells CAISAVDRGPGELFF. The CDR3, as DNA: TGTGCCATCAGTGCGGTCGACAGGGGTCCCGGGGAGCTGTTTTTT. This rearrangement joins TRBV10-3 to TRBJ2-2; 8 positions match TRBD1. The CDR3 sequence is 15 residues long. Germline V gene lookup returns CDR1 ENHRY and CDR2 SYGVKD. After removal of 4 bases from V and 6 bases from J, the junction contained 7 bases not matched to a gene.

This chain uses TRBV13 with TRBJ2-5; D ambiguous. The CDR3 extends over 12 amino acids. Trimming shortened V by 0 bases and J by 5 bases, and 4 bases separated the two germline ends. The germline CDR1 and CDR2 sequences are PRHDT and FYEKMQ (reference sequence). The DNA for the CDR3 is TGTGCCAGCAGCTTAGGTCGGGAGACCCAGTACTTC. Protein sequence: CASSLGRETQYF.

CDR3 residues: CASSLGRPTNEKLFF. The CDR3 DNA sequence: TGTGCCAGCAGCTTAGGGCGGCCAACTAATGAAAAACTGTTTTTT. The chain employs TRBV7-2 and TRBJ1-4; the D is unclear. This CDR3 region has 15 residues. The germline CDR1 and CDR2 sequences are SGHTA and FQGNSA. Trimming stripped 1 base from V and 0 bases from J, with 6 bases between.

This chain uses TRBV3-1 (or the pseudogene TRBV3-2) with TRBJ1-1; the D gene is possibly TRBD1 (5 bases). This CDR3 comprises 13 residues. Between the trimmed V and J ends, which lost 5 bases and 1 base, there was a span of 8 bases. In germline, CDR1 is LGHDT, CDR2 YNNKEL (reference sequence). CDR3 loop: CASSTTANTEAFF. The CDR3 DNA reads TGTGCCAGCAGCACGACAGCGAACACTGAAGCTTTCTTT.

The chain is built from TRBV6-2 or TRBV6-3 and TRBJ2-7; no definite D call. The CDR3 is 11 residues long. Germline V lookup: CDR1 MNHEY, CDR2 SVGEGT. The germline V and J ends were trimmed by 4 bases and 6 bases, with 7 bases remaining between them. For the CDR3, the DNA is TGTGCCAGCAGTTCCAAGCGCGAGCAGTACGTC. Protein: CASSSKREQYV.

This chain connects TRBV11-3 to TRBJ2-7; maybe TRBD2 (6 bases). Germline assignment: CDR1 SGHNT and CDR2 YENEEA. The V gene lost 1 base and the J gene lost 3 bases, with 10 bases spanning the gap. The CDR3 is 14 amino acids. CDR3 sequence reads: CASSLGAGVYEQYF. Here the CDR3 DNA reads TGTGCCAGCAGCTTAGGAGCGGGTGTCTACGAGCAGTACTTC.

This chain joins TRBV9 and TRBJ2-1; 11 positions match TRBD1. The ends lost 5 bases at V and 0 bases at J; junction bases unmatched: 10. The CDR3 runs 18 residues. Germline assignment: CDR1 SGDLS and CDR2 YYNGEE. The CDR3 DNA sequence: TGTGCCAGCAGACGGGGGACAGGGGGGACCTTCTCCTACAATGAGCAGTTCTTC. Translated: CASRRGTGGTFSYNEQFF.

The V gene is TRBV19, the J gene TRBJ1-4; D unresolved. The germline V and J ends were trimmed by 5 bases and 6 bases, with 19 bases remaining between them. This CDR3 is 16 amino acids long. Looked up from germline, CDR1 is LNHDA and CDR2 is SQIVND (reference sequence). CDR3 region: CASSPLNGGEDEKLFF. CDR3 coding DNA: TGTGCCAGTAGTCCGCTAAACGGCGGGGAAGATGAAAAACTGTTTTTT.

This sequence joins TRBV2 and TRBJ2-7; possible D gene TRBD1, 6 bases. Trimming shortened V by 0 bases and J by 3 bases, and 18 bases separated the two germline ends. This CDR3 is built from 17 residues. Germline CDR1 is SNHLY and CDR2 is FYNNEI. The CDR3 DNA reads as TGTGCCAGCAGTGAAGCAAGGTGGCAGGGGCTTTTCTACGAGCAGTACGTC. It specifies CASSEARWQGLFYEQYV.

Here the CDR3 reads CASSPPRGAGQGIDEQFF. CDR3 nucleotides: TGTGCCAGCTCACCTCCCCGGGGTGCGGGACAGGGGATTGATGAGCAGTTCTTC. The chain combines TRBV18 with TRBJ2-1; 10 bases agree with TRBD1. The CDR3 is 18 residues long. Germline V lookup: CDR1 KGHSH, CDR2 LQKENI. With V trimmed by 3 bases and J by 8 bases, 16 bases remained unmatched.

This clone was observed once. The chain recombines TRBV19 with TRBJ2-3, with no clear D. The CDR3 is 12 residues long. Trimming took 2 bases from V and 6 from J, leaving 6 bases between them. In germline, CDR1 is LNHDA, CDR2 SQIVND (reference sequence). The CDR3 sequence is CASSIRSDTQYF. The CDR3 DNA reads TGTGCCAGTAGTATACGTAGCGATACGCAGTATTTT.

This chain links TRBV15 with TRBJ1-2; 8 bases align to TRBD1. J gave up 3 bases and V 6 bases, and 6 bases lay outside the gene matches. There are 14 residues in the CDR3. Germline values: CDR1 LNHNV, CDR2 YYDKDF (reference sequence). CDR3 in DNA: TGTGCCACCAGGCCCGACAGGGGATACTATGGCTACACCTTC. This codes for CATRPDRGYYGYTF.

This chain links TRBV20-1 with TRBJ1-4; D gene ambiguous. The CDR3 contains 10 residues. The germline V gene has CDR1 DFQATT and CDR2 SNEGSKA (reference sequence). The V gene lost 2 bases and the J gene lost 8 bases, with 3 bases spanning the gap. The CDR3 is CSARQEKLFF. Here the CDR3 DNA reads TGCAGTGCTAGACAGGAAAAACTGTTTTTT.

V and J are TRBV5-1 and TRBJ1-6; D possibly corresponds to TRBD1 (6 bases). Looked up from germline, CDR1 is SGHRS and CDR2 is YFSETQ. The CDR3 is 15 amino acids. V was pared by 5 bases and J by 5 bases, with 14 bases between. The CDR3 bases are TGCGCCAGCAGAAGTTTTTCAGGGGATAATTCACCCCTCCACTTT. Protein product: CASRSFSGDNSPLHF.

This clone was counted once. This chain links TRBV3-1 (or the pseudogene TRBV3-2) with TRBJ2-4; 7 nucleotides line up with TRBD1. CDR1 and CDR2 from the germline V gene are LGHDT and YNNKEL (reference sequence). V was pared by 5 bases and J by 6 bases, with 7 bases of the junction left unmatched. The CDR3 length is 14 residues. CDR3 DNA: TGTGCCAGCAGCTTTCGACAGGGTGGAAACATTCAGTACTTC. It is translated as CASSFRQGGNIQYF.

V is TRBV2 and J is TRBJ1-6; 8 positions match TRBD1. Trimming removed 6 bases from V and 10 bases from J; junction bases left unmatched: 5. The CDR3 is made up of 13 amino acids. Germline V gene lookup returns CDR1 SNHLY and CDR2 FYNNEI. DNA of the CDR3: TGTGCCAGCAGCGGACAGGGAAGGTCACCCCTCCACTTT. The encoded protein is CASSGQGRSPLHF.

The chain uses TRBV27 and TRBJ2-7, with 7 nucleotides matching TRBD1. CDR1 and CDR2 from the germline V gene are MNHEY and SMNVEV (reference sequence). Unmatched junction bases numbered 10, after V lost 4 bases and J lost 4 bases. The CDR3 spans 15 residues. CDR3 nucleotide sequence: TGTGCCAGCAGTTCCAAGAGAGGGGGCAGGTACGAGCAGTACTTC. This encodes CASSSKRGGRYEQYF.

This clone is a singleton in its sample. J is TRBJ2-7 and V is TRBV10-3, with 8 bases aligning to TRBD2. The germline CDR1 and CDR2 sequences are ENHRY and SYGVKD. V shed 5 bases and J 1 base; nucleotides not matched to a gene: 4. The CDR3 is 14 amino acids. The DNA for the CDR3 is TGTGCCATCAGTAGCGGGAGAAGGTCCTACGAGCAGTACTTC. This sequence encodes CAISSGRRSYEQYF.

J is TRBJ1-2 and V is TRBV18; 7 nucleotides align to TRBD1. Germline V gives CDR1 KGHSH, CDR2 LQKENI. The ends lost 3 bases at V and 4 bases at J; junction bases unmatched: 11. The CDR3 has 16 amino acids. CDR3 sequence (DNA): TGTGCCAGCTCACCTACAGAGGGGGCCGCGGGCTATGGCTACACCTTC. It is translated as CASSPTEGAAGYGYTF.

The chain has TRBV6-5 and TRBJ2-5, with unresolved D. V dropped 2 bases and J dropped 1 base, with 5 bases sitting between them. The CDR3 is made up of 13 amino acids. Per the germline V gene, CDR1 is MNHEY and CDR2 is SVGAGI. CDR3 nucleotide sequence: TGTGCCAGCAGTTACGTCAGCCAAGAGACCCAGTACTTC. Amino acid sequence: CASSYVSQETQYF.

The J gene is TRBJ2-1, the V gene TRBV11-3, with TRBD1 matching 8 bases. Germline lookup yields CDR1 SGHNT and CDR2 YENEEA. The junction had 3 bases not matched to a gene; V was cut back by 1 base and J by 10 bases. This CDR3 region has 13 residues. The CDR3 protein is CASSLVDRGEQFF. The CDR3 DNA sequence: TGTGCCAGCAGCTTAGTCGACAGGGGAGAGCAGTTCTTC.

This clone is a singleton in its sample. This chain uses TRBV7-8 with TRBJ1-6; TRBD1 might be the D (5 bases). Germline V gene lookup returns CDR1 SGHVS and CDR2 FQNEAQ. CDR3 size: 17 residues. V shed 5 bases and J shed 7 bases, with 21 bases lying between them. The CDR3: CASSDHWGREANSPLHF. CDR3 coding DNA: TGTGCCAGCAGCGATCATTGGGGGAGGGAAGCCAATTCACCCCTCCACTTT.